This TCR beta chain is from a study of blood T cells in healthy people across ages. Germline CDR1 and CDR2: MNHEY and SMNVEV (reference sequence). CDR3 size: 14 residues. On this clonotype: Its antigen is still unknown.

Study outcomes and limitations: Per million T cells, TCR beta diversity dropped roughly linearly as age increased.

Then a second PCR, running about 6 to 11 cycles, was carried out with a sample-barcoded 5' primer and a J-beta primer mix. The template-switch adaptor was a 5' adaptor with 12 random nucleotides. It tagged each cDNA molecule. MiXCR, applied by TCRdb to the 5' RACE reads, yields one record per CDR3 protein. The table lists over 750,000 distinct CDR3 sequences, approximately 25% of them singletons. The sample also formed part of further work on T cells of mothers and their children. As reported in that work: A few healthy Caucasian mothers, along with their six children, were the donors. Every mother produced more than 10 million TCR beta CDR3 reads, whereas every child provided 3 million to 3.5 million.

The origin of this receptor is a boy between 10 and 17 years old in good health. Sample: blood. The V and J genes are TRBV27 and TRBJ2-5; 8 positions agree with TRBD1. The end of the DNA is better explained by TRBJ2-7, so the J call may be wrong. CDR3 sequence (DNA): TGTGCCAGCAGTGGACAGGGAAAGCCCTACGAGCAGTACTTC. Amino acid sequence: CASSGQGKPYEQYF.